This is a list of T cell receptor beta chains from one sample in a study of beta chain features in type 1 diabetes. Method: immunoSEQ multiplex PCR; TCRdb's copy keeps in-frame clones and lacks some. The profile shows about 650,000 clones, around 11% of them singletons. The sample comprised naive CD4+ T cells from blood. The source is a man younger than 40 with type 1 diabetes. Both conserved end residues are part of each CDR3. The D gene is left open where the match is weak. The listing skips clone size in some rows; elsewhere it reads once, few, many or a size class.

TRBD2	TRBJ2-1	.	TRBV19	CASSPRTSGGRNEQFF
TRBD1	TRBJ1-2	few	TRBV2	CAIRTGENYGYTF
.	TRBJ2-5	few	TRBV18	CASSPRKGGETQYF
.	TRBJ2-6	few	TRBV19	CASSLNSGANVLTF
.	TRBJ1-2	.	TRBV11-3	CASSPGAANYGYTF
.	TRBJ1-2	few	TRBV2	CASSEIIYGYTF
TRBD1	TRBJ1-1	.	TRBV5-1	CASSFTGVNTEAFF
.	TRBJ2-1	.	TRBV5-1	CASSLQEGIWVNEQFF
TRBD1	TRBJ2-5	.	TRBV7-9	CASSYAGQEETQYF
.	TRBJ2-6	few	TRBV18	CASSPPTSSGANVLTF
.	TRBJ2-7	.	TRBV5-6	CASSLGFGREQYF
TRBD1	TRBJ2-7	.	TRBV10-3	CAIRTGGAYEQYF
TRBD1	TRBJ1-6	few	TRBV5-6	CASSGGQGIGGSPLHF
TRBD1	TRBJ2-7	.	TRBV6-6	CASSYVNRGENEQYF
.	TRBJ2-2	.	TRBV6-5	CASGAANTGELFF
.	TRBJ1-1	few	TRBV5-1	CASSLGGRYSEAFF
.	TRBJ1-2	.	TRBV20-1	CSARDNGGYTF
.	TRBJ2-3	.	TRBV29-1	CSATEDQGTQYF
.	TRBJ2-5	.	TRBV10-2	CASSAVGYQETQYF
TRBD1	TRBJ2-1	.	TRBV7-2	CASSFDGTVYNEQFF
TRBD1	TRBJ1-6	few	TRBV7-6	CASSFGQANSPLHF
.	TRBJ1-1	.	TRBV6-5	CASSYSRAATEAFF
.	TRBJ2-3	few	TRBV6-1	CASSPRGTDTQYF
TRBD1	TRBJ2-7	.	TRBV6-6	CASRSTGGTYEQYF
TRBD1	TRBJ1-4	few	TRBV10-3	CAISEQTGDHEKLFF
.	TRBJ1-5	few	TRBV7-9	CASSLVGGQPQHF
.	TRBJ1-4	.	TRBV29-1	CSSLRDEKLFF
.	TRBJ2-5	few	TRBV7-2	CASSYPTGQETQYF
TRBD2	TRBJ2-7	.	TRBV28	CASSFGGIPYEQYF
.	TRBJ1-2	.	TRBV19	CASSIAGTVNYGYTF
.	TRBJ1-2	.	TRBV18	CASSQRADGYTF
.	TRBJ1-1	.	TRBV19	CASSIPGGYTEAFF
.	TRBJ1-5	.	TRBV4-2	CASSQDNQPQHF
.	TRBJ1-2	few	TRBV5-5	CASSLKANYGYTF
TRBD1	TRBJ2-5	.	TRBV29-1	CSTLDRGGPEETQYF
.	TRBJ1-5	few	TRBV30	CAWGRMDSNQPQHF
TRBD1	TRBJ2-5	few	TRBV5-1	CASSWGQGSQETQYF
.	TRBJ1-1	few	TRBV14	CASSQDIPGGAFF
TRBD1	TRBJ2-1	.	TRBV6-5	CASSQRTGGSNEQFF
.	TRBJ1-1	.	TRBV5-4	CASSLGQSDTEAFF
.	TRBJ2-7	.	TRBV7-2	CASSLQWTYEQYF
.	TRBJ2-5	.	TRBV9	CASSVAPGAQETQYF
TRBD2	TRBJ2-2	.	TRBV9	CASSVGGTSVDTGELFF